The subject of this entry is one TCR beta chain. This clonotype was detected a few times. Which antigen it targets is not known. Base qualities are not provided; no much larger clone lies one nucleotide away. Libraries came from 5' RACE. The listed sequencing device is Illumina HiSeq 2500. A second 7 to 11 cycle PCR used a sample-barcoded 5' primer and a J-beta primer mix. Each TCR beta cDNA molecule received a unique molecular identifier from a template-switch 5' adaptor carrying 12 random nucleotides. Each sample yielded at least 2.5 million CDR3-containing paired-end reads. The Mint cDNA synthesis kit, primed by a TRBC-specific oligonucleotide, was used to synthesize first-strand cDNA from all RNA. Following uracil-DNA glycosylase treatment, a first 18-cycle PCR with universal primers M1SS and BC2_uni_R was performed on all cDNA. On the study's bioinformatics: For normalization, 1 million high-quality reads were randomly selected from each sample, with every read carrying a distinct molecular identifier. Reads with shared molecular identifiers were discarded instead of being binned into consensus sequences. CDR3 identification, clonotype clustering and error correction used MiTCR with a Q25 quality threshold and the strictest error-elimination algorithm. Lower-bound total TCR beta diversity was estimated with a nonparametric unseen species model using Euler transformation. The public reads were reanalyzed by TCRdb: fastp trimming at Q25, MiXCR alignment, in-frame beta chains only. Rows with a matching CDR3 protein are joined into one entry that keeps the most common DNA and genes. In this record, the V and J calls reflect TCRdb's handling and not the investigators' own analysis. The sample table lists around 1,600,000 distinct CDR3 sequences, approximately 43% of them with a count of one. Approximately 4.1% of the sample belongs to the ten largest clones.

This entry is derived from a study of blood T cells in healthy people across ages (dated by TCRdb to about 2015). About the study as a whole: In model experiments, roughly one uniquely barcoded TCR beta cDNA molecule per two T cells was captured by template switching. To track age-related changes in TCR beta repertoire diversity, the study relied on deep sequencing normalized with unique cDNA molecular identifiers. The donors were divided into four age groups: young (average about 16 years), middle-aged (about 41), aged (approximately 62) and long-lived (82). To avoid experimental bias, donors of different ages were randomly spread across the sequencing lanes. The study analyzed two additional independent replicas of 1 million unique cDNA reads from the same blood draw for two donors, one aged 18 to 30 and one aged 80 or older. Study-level results and caveats: Because the CMV infection status of the donors was unknown, age-related changes in expanded clonotypes may potentially have been confounded. Estimates of total diversity based on one million sequenced T cells were considered lower bounds and underestimates. The percentage of naive T cells measured by flow cytometry correlated strongly with observed TCR beta diversity. Conclusive comparison of naive and antigen-experienced compartments was prevented by the profiling of bulk unsorted PBMCs. Compared with the aged group, more naive CD4+ T cells, fewer expanded clones and increased TCR diversity were shown by the long-lived group, suggesting age selection. As age increased, observed TCR beta diversity per million T cells dropped in a roughly linear way, and a significant reduction was already evident by age about 40.

The donors were roughly 39 Caucasian individuals from Russia, aged roughly 6 to 100 years, who were systemically healthy. Each donor gave roughly 11 milliliters of peripheral blood, drawn into EDTA-treated Vacutainer tubes. Ficoll-Paque density-gradient centrifugation was used to isolate PBMCs, with at least 6.5 million per sample. Trizol reagent was used to extract total RNA from the PBMCs, yielding at least 6 micrograms per sample. For every donor, an aliquot of PBMCs went through flow cytometry to measure the percentages of naive CD45RAhigh/CD27high T cells. Sequencing was performed on blood. This clonotype was obtained from a woman younger than 30 in good health.

The CDR3 amino acid sequence is: CASTRTLDHEQYF. The base sequence is TGTGCCAGCACCCGGACCTTGGACCACGAGCAGTACTTC. The chain employs TRBV12-3 or TRBV12-4 and TRBJ2-7, with the D gene too uncertain to name. Including the terminal cysteine and phenylalanine, the CDR3 comprises 13 residues. Only the CDR3 DNA stays, 39 bases, in frame from base 1. The V and J ends are trimmed by 7 bases and 5 bases, leaving 15 bases between them.